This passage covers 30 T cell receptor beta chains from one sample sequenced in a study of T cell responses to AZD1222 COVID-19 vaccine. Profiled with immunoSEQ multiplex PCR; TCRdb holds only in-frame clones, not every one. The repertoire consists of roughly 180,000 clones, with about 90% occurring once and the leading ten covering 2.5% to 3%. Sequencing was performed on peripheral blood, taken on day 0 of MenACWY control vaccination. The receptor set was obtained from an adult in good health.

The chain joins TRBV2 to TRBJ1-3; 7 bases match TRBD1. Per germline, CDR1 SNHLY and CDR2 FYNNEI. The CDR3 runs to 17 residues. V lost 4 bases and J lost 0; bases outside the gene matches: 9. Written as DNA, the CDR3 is TGTGCCAGCAGTGGAGGCCTAACAGGGGACTCTGGAAACACCATATATTTT. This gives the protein CASSGGLTGDSGNTIYF.

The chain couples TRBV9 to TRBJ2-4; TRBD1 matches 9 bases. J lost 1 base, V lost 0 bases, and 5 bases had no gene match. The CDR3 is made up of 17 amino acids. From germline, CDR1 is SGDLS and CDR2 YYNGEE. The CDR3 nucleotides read TGTGCCAGCAGCGTAGGAGGGGACAGGGTGGCCAAAAACATTCAGTACTTC. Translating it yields CASSVGGDRVAKNIQYF.

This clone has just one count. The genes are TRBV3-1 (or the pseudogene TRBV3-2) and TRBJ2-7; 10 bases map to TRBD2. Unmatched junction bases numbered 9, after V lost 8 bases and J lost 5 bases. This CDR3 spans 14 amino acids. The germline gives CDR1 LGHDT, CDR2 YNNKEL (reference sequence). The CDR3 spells CASRRSGRADEQYF. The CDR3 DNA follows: TGTGCCAGCCGCCGGAGCGGGAGGGCCGACGAGCAGTACTTC.

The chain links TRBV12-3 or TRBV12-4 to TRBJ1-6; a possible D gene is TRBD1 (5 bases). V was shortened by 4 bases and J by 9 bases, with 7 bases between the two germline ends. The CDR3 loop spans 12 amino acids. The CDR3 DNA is TGTGCCAGCAGTTCCCAGGGTTCACCCCTCCACTTT. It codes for CASSSQGSPLHF.

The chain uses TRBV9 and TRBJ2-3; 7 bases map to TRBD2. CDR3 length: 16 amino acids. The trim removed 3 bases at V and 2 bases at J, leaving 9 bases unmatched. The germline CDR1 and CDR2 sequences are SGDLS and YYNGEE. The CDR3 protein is CASSAGLERYTDTQYF. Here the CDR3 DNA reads TGTGCCAGCAGCGCTGGACTAGAAAGGTACACAGATACGCAGTATTTT.

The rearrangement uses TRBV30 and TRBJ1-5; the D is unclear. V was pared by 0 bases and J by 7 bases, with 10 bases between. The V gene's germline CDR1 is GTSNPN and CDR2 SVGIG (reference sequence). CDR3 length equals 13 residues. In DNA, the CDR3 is TGTGCCTGGAGTGTAGGTCTAACACAGCCCCAGCATTTT. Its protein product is CAWSVGLTQPQHF.

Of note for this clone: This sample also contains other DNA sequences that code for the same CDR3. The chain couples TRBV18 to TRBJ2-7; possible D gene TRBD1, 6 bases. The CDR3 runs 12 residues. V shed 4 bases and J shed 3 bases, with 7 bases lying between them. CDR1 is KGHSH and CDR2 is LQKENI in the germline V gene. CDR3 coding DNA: TGTGCCAGCTCACGGACAGACTACGAGCAGTACTTC. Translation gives CASSRTDYEQYF.

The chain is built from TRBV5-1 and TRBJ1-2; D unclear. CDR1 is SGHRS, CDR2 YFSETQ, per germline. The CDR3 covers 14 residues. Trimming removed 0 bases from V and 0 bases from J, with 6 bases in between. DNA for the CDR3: TGCGCCAGCAGCTTGGCTCCAGCTAACTATGGCTACACCTTC. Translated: CASSLAPANYGYTF.

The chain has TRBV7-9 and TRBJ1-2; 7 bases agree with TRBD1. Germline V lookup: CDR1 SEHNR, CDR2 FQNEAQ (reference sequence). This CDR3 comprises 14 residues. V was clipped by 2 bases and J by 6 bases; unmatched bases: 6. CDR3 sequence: CASSLRAGGNGYTF. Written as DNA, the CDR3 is TGTGCCAGCAGCTTAAGGGCAGGGGGGAATGGCTACACCTTC.

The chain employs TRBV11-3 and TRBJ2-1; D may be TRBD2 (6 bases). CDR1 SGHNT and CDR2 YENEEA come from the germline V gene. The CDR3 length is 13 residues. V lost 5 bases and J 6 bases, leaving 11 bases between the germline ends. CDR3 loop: CASSQTSSNEQFF. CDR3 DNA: TGTGCCAGCAGCCAGACTAGTAGCAATGAGCAGTTCTTC.

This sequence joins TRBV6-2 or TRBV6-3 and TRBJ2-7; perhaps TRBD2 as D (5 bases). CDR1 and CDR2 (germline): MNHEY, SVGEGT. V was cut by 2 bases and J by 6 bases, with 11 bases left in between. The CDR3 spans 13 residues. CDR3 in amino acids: CASSYGPSTEQYF. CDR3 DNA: TGTGCCAGCAGTTACGGTCCTAGCACCGAGCAGTACTTC.

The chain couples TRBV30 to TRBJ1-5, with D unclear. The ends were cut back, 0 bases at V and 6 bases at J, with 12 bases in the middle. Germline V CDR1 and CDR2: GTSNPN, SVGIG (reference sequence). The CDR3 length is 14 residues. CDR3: CAWSVASVGQPQHF. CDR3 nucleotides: TGTGCCTGGAGTGTAGCGTCTGTGGGTCAGCCCCAGCATTTT.

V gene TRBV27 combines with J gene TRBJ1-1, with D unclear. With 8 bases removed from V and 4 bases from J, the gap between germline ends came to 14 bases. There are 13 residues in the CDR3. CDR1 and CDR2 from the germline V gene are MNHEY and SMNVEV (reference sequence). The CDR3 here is CASWRGSGTEAFF. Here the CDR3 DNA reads TGTGCCAGCTGGCGAGGGTCGGGCACTGAAGCTTTCTTT.

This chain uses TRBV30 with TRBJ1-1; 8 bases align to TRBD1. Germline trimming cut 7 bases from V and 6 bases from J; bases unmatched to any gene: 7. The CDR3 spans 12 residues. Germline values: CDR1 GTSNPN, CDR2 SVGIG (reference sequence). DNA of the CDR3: TGTGCCTCGAGGGACAGGAGCTCTGAAGCTTTCTTT. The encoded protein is CASRDRSSEAFF.

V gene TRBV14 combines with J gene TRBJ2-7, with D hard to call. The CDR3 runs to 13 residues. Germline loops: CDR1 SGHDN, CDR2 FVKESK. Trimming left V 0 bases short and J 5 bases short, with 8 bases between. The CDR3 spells CASSQEGRHEQYF. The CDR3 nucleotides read TGTGCCAGCAGCCAAGAAGGTAGGCACGAGCAGTACTTC.

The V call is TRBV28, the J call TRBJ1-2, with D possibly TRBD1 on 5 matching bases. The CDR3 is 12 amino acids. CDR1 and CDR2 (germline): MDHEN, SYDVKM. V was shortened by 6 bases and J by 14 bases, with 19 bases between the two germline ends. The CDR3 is CASSILKGTTTF. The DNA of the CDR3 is TGTGCCAGCAGCATTCTCAAAGGGACTACGACCTTC.

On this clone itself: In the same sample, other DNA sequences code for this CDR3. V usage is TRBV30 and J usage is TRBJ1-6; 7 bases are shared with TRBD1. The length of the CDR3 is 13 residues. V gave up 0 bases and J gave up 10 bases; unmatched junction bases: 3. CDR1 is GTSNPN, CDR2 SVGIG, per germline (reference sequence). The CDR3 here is CAWSVQGRSPLHF. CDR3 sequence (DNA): TGTGCCTGGAGTGTACAGGGGCGATCACCCCTCCACTTT.

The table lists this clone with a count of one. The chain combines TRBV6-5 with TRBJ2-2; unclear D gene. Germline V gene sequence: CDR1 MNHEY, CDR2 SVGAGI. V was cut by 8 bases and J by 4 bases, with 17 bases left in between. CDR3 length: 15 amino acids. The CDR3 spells CASSNVFNPTGELFF. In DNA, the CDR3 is TGTGCCAGCTCTAACGTCTTTAATCCCACCGGGGAGCTGTTTTTT.

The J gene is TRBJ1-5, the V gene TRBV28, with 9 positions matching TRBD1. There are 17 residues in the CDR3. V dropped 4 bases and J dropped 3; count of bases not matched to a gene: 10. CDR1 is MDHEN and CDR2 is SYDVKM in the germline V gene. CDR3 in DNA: TGTGCCAGCAGTTCACAAGGACAGGGGACATACAATCAGCCCCAGCATTTT. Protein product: CASSSQGQGTYNQPQHF.

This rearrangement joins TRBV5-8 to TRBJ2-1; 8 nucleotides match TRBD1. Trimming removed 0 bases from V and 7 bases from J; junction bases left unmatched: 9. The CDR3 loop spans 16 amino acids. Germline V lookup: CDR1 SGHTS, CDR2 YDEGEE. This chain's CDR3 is CASSLDLTGGGNEQFF. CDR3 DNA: TGTGCCAGCAGCTTGGACCTTACAGGGGGTGGGAATGAGCAGTTCTTC.

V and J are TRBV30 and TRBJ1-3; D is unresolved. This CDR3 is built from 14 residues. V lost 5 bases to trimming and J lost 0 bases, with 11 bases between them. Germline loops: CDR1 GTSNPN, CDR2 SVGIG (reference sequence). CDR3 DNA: TGTGCCTGGGGAAGGGCCCCCTCTGGAAACACCATATATTTT. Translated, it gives CAWGRAPSGNTIYF.

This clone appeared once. CDR3 in DNA: TGTGCCAGCAGCAGACGGACAGGGACAGAGACCCAGTACTTC. Amino acids: CASSRRTGTETQYF. The rearrangement joins TRBV9 to TRBJ2-5, with 8 positions matching TRBD1. Germline V gene sequence: CDR1 SGDLS, CDR2 YYNGEE. This CDR3 is 14 amino acids long. The junction had 6 bases not matched to a gene; V was cut back by 4 bases and J by 4 bases.

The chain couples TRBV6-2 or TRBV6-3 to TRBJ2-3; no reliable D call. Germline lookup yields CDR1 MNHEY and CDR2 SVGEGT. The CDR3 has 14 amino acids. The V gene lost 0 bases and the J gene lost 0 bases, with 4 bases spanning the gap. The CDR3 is CASSYSESTDTQYF. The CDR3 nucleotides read TGTGCCAGCAGTTACTCGGAGAGCACAGATACGCAGTATTTT.

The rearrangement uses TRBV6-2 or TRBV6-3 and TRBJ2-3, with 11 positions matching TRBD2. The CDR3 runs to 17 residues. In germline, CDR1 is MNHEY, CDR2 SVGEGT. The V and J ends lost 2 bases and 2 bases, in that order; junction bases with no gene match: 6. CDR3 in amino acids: CASSYLMTSGDTDTQYF. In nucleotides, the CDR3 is TGTGCCAGCAGTTACCTTATGACTAGCGGGGACACAGATACGCAGTATTTT.

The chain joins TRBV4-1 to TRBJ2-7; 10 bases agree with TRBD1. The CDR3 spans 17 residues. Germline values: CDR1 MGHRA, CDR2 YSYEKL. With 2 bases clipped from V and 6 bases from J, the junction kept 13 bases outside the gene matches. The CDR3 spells CASSQSYSGQGNFEQYF. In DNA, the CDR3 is TGCGCCAGCAGCCAATCGTATTCGGGACAGGGGAATTTCGAGCAGTACTTC.

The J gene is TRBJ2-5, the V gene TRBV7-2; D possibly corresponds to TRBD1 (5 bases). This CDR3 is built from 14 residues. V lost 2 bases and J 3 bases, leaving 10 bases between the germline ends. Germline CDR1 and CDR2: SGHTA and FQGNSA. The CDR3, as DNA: TGTGCCAGCAGCTTACGCGGCAGGGAAGAGACCCAGTACTTC. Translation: CASSLRGREETQYF.

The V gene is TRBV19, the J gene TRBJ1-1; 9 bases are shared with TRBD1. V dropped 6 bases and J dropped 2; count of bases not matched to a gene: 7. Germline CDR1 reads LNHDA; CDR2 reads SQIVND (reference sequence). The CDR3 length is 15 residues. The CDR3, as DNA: TGTGCCAGTAGCCCCGGGGGACAGGGTAACACTGAAGCTTTCTTT. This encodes CASSPGGQGNTEAFF.

The DNA for the CDR3 is TGTGCCAGCAGTGGGGCTTTGGATTCACCCCTCCACTTT. Amino acid sequence: CASSGALDSPLHF. The chain is built from TRBV5-6 and TRBJ1-6, with a tentative D call TRBD1 (5 bases). This CDR3 contains 13 residues. Germline CDR1 and CDR2: SGHDT and YYEEEE. The V gene lost 5 bases and the J gene lost 8 bases, with 11 bases spanning the gap.

DNA of the CDR3: TGTGCCAGCAGCGCCGCAGATACGCAGTATTTT. Translating it yields CASSAADTQYF. V is TRBV6-2 or TRBV6-3 and J is TRBJ2-3, with D hard to call. CDR3 size: 11 residues. V was cut by 6 bases and J by 4 bases, with 5 bases left in between. Germline assignment: CDR1 MNHEY and CDR2 SVGEGT.

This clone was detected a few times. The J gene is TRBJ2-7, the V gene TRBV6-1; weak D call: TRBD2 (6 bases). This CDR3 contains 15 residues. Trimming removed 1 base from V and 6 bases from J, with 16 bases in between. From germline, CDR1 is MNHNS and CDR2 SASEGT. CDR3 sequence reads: CASSEGGVIWGEQYF. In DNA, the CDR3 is TGTGCCAGCAGTGAAGGCGGGGTGATCTGGGGCGAGCAGTACTTC.